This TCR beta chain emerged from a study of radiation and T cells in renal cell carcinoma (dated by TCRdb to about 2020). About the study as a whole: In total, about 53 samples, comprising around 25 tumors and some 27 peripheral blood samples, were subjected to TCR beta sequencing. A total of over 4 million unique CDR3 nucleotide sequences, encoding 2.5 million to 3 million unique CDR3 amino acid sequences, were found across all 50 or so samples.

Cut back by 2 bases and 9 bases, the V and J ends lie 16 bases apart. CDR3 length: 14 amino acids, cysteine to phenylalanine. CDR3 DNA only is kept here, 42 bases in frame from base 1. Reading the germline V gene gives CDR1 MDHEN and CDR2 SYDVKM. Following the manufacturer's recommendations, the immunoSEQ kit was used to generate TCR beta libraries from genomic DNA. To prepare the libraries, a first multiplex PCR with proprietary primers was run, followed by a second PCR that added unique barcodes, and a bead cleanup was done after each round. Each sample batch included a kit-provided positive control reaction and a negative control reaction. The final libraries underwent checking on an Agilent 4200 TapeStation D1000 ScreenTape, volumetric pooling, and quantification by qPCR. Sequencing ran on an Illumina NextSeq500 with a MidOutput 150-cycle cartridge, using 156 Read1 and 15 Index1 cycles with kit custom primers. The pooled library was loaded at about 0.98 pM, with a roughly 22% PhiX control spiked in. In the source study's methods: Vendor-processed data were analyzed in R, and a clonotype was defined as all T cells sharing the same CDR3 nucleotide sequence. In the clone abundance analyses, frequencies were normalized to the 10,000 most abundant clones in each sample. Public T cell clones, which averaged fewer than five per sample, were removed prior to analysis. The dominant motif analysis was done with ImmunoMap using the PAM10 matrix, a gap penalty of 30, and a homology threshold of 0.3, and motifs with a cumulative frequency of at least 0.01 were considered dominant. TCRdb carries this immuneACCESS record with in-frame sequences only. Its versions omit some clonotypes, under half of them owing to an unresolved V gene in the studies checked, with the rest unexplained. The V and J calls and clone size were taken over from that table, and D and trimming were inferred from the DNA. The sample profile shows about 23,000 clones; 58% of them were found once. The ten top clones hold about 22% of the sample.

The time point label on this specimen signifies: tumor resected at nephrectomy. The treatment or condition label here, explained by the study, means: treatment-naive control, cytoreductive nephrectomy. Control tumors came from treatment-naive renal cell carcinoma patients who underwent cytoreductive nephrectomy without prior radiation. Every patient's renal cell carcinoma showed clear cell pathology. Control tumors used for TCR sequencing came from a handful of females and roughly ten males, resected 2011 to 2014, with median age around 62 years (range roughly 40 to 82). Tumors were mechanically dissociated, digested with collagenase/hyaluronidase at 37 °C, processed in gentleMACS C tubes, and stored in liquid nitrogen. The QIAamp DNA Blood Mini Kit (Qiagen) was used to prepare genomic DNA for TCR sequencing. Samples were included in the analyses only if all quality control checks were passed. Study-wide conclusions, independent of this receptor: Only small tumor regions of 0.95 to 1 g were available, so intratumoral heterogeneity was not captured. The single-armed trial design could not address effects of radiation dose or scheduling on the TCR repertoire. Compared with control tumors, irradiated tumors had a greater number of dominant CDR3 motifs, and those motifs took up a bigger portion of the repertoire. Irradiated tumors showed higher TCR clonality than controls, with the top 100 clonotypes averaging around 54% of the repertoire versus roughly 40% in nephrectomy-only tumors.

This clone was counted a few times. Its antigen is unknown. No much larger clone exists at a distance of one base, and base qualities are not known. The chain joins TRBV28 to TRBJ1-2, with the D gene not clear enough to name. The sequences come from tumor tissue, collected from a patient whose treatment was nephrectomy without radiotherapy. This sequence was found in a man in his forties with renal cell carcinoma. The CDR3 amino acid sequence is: CASSLPDRRGRYTF. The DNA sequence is TGTGCCAGCAGTTTACCCGACCGGCGAGGGCGCTACACCTTC.